This T cell receptor beta chain originates from a study of shared clonotypes between healthy human individuals. At the deep level, the assay was run. Method: immunoSEQ multiplex PCR; TCRdb's copy keeps in-frame clones and lacks some. The table shows about 660,000 clones, with under 80% occurring only once. CDR3 size: 13 residues. Germline CDR1 and CDR2: SGHDN and FVKESK. The germline V and J ends were trimmed by 4 bases and 8 bases, with 11 bases remaining between them. Sequences were obtained from memory CD4+ T cells sorted from blood. Subset meaning: CD45RA-negative fraction. This rearrangement joins TRBV14 to TRBJ2-2; no firm D call. The receptor's source is a woman aged 30 to 39 in good health. CDR3 bases: TGTGCCAGCAGCCGCCAAATTACGGGGGAGCTGTTTTTT. This sequence encodes CASSRQITGELFF. Filled out from reference TRBV14 and TRBJ2-2, the complete variable domain reads EAGVTQFPSHSVIEKGQTVTLRCDPISGHDNLYWYRRVMGKEIKFLLHFVKESKQDESGMPNNRFLAERTGGTYSTLKVQPAELEDSGVYFCASSRQITGELFFGEGSRLTVL.